The 9 T cell receptor beta chains presented below share a single source sample, sequenced in a study of shared clonotypes between healthy human individuals. As defined, naive CD8 cells were CD45RO-negative and positively selected for CCR7, with terminally differentiated effector memory CD45RA+ cells excluded. Assay: immunoSEQ multiplex PCR; the TCRdb copy retains only in-frame clones and omits some. The repertoire holds over 2,000,000 clones, 85% to 95% seen once, with about 1.6% in the top ten. Input material: naive CD8+ T cells from PBMCs. Every receptor here comes from a man between 18 and 35 years old in good health. Some clones in this sample may be carry-over from other donors' samples.

The genes are TRBV20-1 and TRBJ1-1; D uncertain. CDR1 is DFQATT, CDR2 SNEGSKA, per germline (reference sequence). The CDR3 sequence is 11 residues long. The V end was cut by 7 bases, the J end by 8 bases, with 14 bases between. The CDR3 sequence: CSGLGRGEAFF. As DNA, the CDR3 is TGCAGTGGGCTGGGCCGGGGAGAAGCTTTCTTT.

This rearrangement joins TRBV29-1 to TRBJ1-2; D not resolved. This CDR3 spans 13 amino acids. CDR1 SQVTM and CDR2 ANQGSEA come from the germline V gene. V dropped 4 bases and J dropped 6 bases, with 15 bases sitting between them. The CDR3 nucleotides are TGCAGCGTTGGCCTACCGGGGAGTCATGGCTACACCTTC. This gives the protein CSVGLPGSHGYTF.

The chain joins TRBV28 to TRBJ2-7, with D perhaps matching TRBD1 (5 bases). V lost 2 bases, J lost 3 bases, and 8 bases lay in between. The CDR3 consists of 13 residues. Germline CDR1 is MDHEN and CDR2 is SYDVKM. The CDR3: CASSLEDSYEQYF. The CDR3 DNA is TGTGCCAGCAGTTTAGAAGACAGCTACGAGCAGTACTTC.

V gene TRBV4-2 combines with J gene TRBJ1-1, with TRBD1 matching over 7 bases. This CDR3 is built from 16 residues. Germline assignment: CDR1 LGHNA and CDR2 YNFKEQ. The J segment lost 3 bases and the V segment lost 1 base, leaving 8 bases of the junction unmatched. The CDR3 region has the DNA TGTGCCAGCAGCCAAGGAAAACAGGGGCCTGACACTGAAGCTTTCTTT. Translation gives CASSQGKQGPDTEAFF.

The chain carries TRBV27 and TRBJ2-1; D is unclear. CDR3 length: 15 amino acids. Germline V gene data show CDR1 as MNHEY and CDR2 as SMNVEV (reference sequence). V lost 0 bases to trimming and J lost 1 base, with 7 bases between them. The chain's CDR3 is CASSLSGHSYNEQFF. CDR3 sequence (DNA): TGTGCCAGCAGTTTATCGGGCCATTCCTACAATGAGCAGTTCTTC.

The rearrangement uses TRBV11-3 and TRBJ2-1; D is uncertain. CDR3 length equals 17 residues. Germline V gives CDR1 SGHNT, CDR2 YENEEA. The V gene lost 0 bases and the J gene lost 1 base, with 13 bases spanning the gap. The CDR3, as DNA: TGTGCCAGCAGCTTAGATACCGGTCCTAATTCCTACAATGAGCAGTTCTTC. It specifies CASSLDTGPNSYNEQFF.

About this clone itself: The sample holds other DNA sequences that translate to the same CDR3. The chain has TRBV27 and TRBJ1-1, with 7 bases aligning to TRBD1. J was trimmed by 4 bases and V by 3 bases; bases with no gene match: 8. Germline V gene lookup returns CDR1 MNHEY and CDR2 SMNVEV (reference sequence). The CDR3 covers 15 residues. The CDR3 DNA reads TGTGCCAGCAGTTTGAGACAGGGAGGAGGCACTGAAGCTTTCTTT. Translation gives CASSLRQGGGTEAFF.

The V and J genes are TRBV9 and TRBJ2-1; D might be TRBD2 (5 bases). The CDR3 loop spans 12 amino acids. Germline V lookup: CDR1 SGDLS, CDR2 YYNGEE. The V gene lost 3 bases and the J gene lost 6 bases, with 7 bases spanning the gap. The DNA for the CDR3 is TGTGCCAGCAGCGGGGGAGCCAATGAGCAGTTCTTC. Amino acid sequence: CASSGGANEQFF.

This chain joins TRBV28 and TRBJ2-2; TRBD2 matches 8 bases. This CDR3 has 13 residues. After removal of 6 bases from V and 6 bases from J, the junction contained 3 bases not matched to a gene. Looked up from germline, CDR1 is MDHEN and CDR2 is SYDVKM. Written as DNA, the CDR3 is TGTGCCAGCAGGGAGGGACTAGCCGGGGAGCTGTTTTTT. The encoded protein is CASREGLAGELFF.